This T cell receptor beta chain came from a study of technical replicates of blood from a handful of donors. Profiled with immunoSEQ multiplex PCR; TCRdb holds only in-frame clones, not every one. This table has just over 60,000 clones, about 89% appearing once. The germline gives CDR1 MNHEY, CDR2 SMNVEV (reference sequence). V shed 4 bases, J shed 2 bases, and the junction held 7 bases outside the gene matches. The CDR3 runs to 15 residues. This clone showed up just once. This TCR was sampled from a human donor in good health. Some clones in this sample may be carry-over from other donors' samples. This chain links TRBV27 with TRBJ2-5, with 7 nucleotides matching TRBD2. The specimen sequenced was PBMCs. This chain's CDR3 is CASSWGGREQETQYF. The CDR3 DNA follows: TGTGCCAGCAGTTGGGGAGGGAGGGAGCAAGAGACCCAGTACTTC.